The 16 T cell receptor beta chains reported below all come from one sample, sequenced in a study of monozygotic twins with inflammatory bowel disease. TCRdb re-called the 5' RACE reads and catalogs CDR3 proteins one per entry, DNA excluded. This repertoire includes about 380,000 distinct CDR3 sequences. The sample consisted of blood. These receptors were taken from a human donor with ulcerative colitis or Crohn's disease, or a healthy co-twin of an affected twin (not recorded which).

The genes are TRBV7-2 and TRBJ1-1; TCRdb indicates TRBD1, and absent DNA this call remains unverified. CDR1 and CDR2 (germline): SGHTA, FQGNSA. CDR3 size: 14 residues. CDR3 sequence reads: CASSLRQWDTEAFF.

This chain connects TRBV4-3 to TRBJ1-1; lacking DNA, the TRBD1 call made by TCRdb goes unchecked. There are 15 residues in the CDR3. Germline values: CDR1 LGHNA, CDR2 YSLEER. CDR3 sequence reads: CASSFDREMNTEAFF.

The chain recombines TRBV20-1 with TRBJ2-1; TCRdb selects TRBD1, and the lack of DNA leaves this call unchecked. CDR3 length: 13 residues. The germline V gene has CDR1 DFQATT and CDR2 SNEGSKA (reference sequence). CDR3 protein: CSAPLRGYNEQFF.

Here the CDR3 reads CASSPSRGVYGYTF. The rearrangement links TRBV7-2 to TRBJ1-2. The CDR3 is made up of 14 amino acids. Looked up from germline, CDR1 is SGHTA and CDR2 is FQGNSA.

The chain combines TRBV12-5 with TRBJ2-3. The CDR3 is made up of 18 amino acids. Germline CDR1 is LGHNT and CDR2 is FRNRAP. The CDR3 sequence is CASGMTSMLAVRTDTQYF.

V is TRBV20-1 and J is TRBJ2-7. The length of the CDR3 is 14 residues. Germline loops: CDR1 DFQATT, CDR2 SNEGSKA (reference sequence). The CDR3 protein is CSAGLPLGSYEQYF.

The gene calls are TRBV5-1 and TRBJ1-1. The CDR3 is 15 residues long. Germline V gives CDR1 SGHRS, CDR2 YFSETQ. The CDR3 spells CASSFGRSTSTEAFF. Based on the CDR3 plus reference TRBV5-1 and TRBJ1-1, the full variable domain is KAGVTQTPRYLIKTRGQQVTLSCSPISGHRSVSWYQQTPGQGLQFLFEYFSETQRNKGNFPGRFSGRQFSNSRSEMNVSTLELGDSALYLCASSFGRSTSTEAFFGQGTRLTVV.

The chain is built from TRBV6-2 or TRBV6-3 and TRBJ2-7; TCRdb's assignment of TRBD1 cannot be checked, as there is no DNA. CDR1 and CDR2 from the germline V gene are MNHEY and SVGEGT. The CDR3 spans 16 residues. The CDR3 loop reads CASIKKDRGLSYEQYF.

The rearrangement joins TRBV10-3 to TRBJ2-5. Germline CDR1 and CDR2: ENHRY and SYGVKD. The CDR3 consists of 14 residues. CDR3 region: CAISESSGSETQYF.

This rearrangement joins TRBV7-9 to TRBJ1-3; the TRBD1 assignment by TCRdb is unverifiable without DNA. The CDR3 loop spans 15 amino acids. Germline CDR1 and CDR2: SEHNR and FQNEAQ (reference sequence). The CDR3 spells CASSGTGGKGNTIYF.

The V call is TRBV12-3 or TRBV12-4, the J call TRBJ2-6; without DNA, the TCRdb call of TRBD1 cannot be checked. There are 17 residues in the CDR3. The CDR3 reads CASSTGQGYSGANVLTF.

This rearrangement joins TRBV7-2 to TRBJ1-4; with no DNA, the TCRdb D assignment of TRBD1 cannot be verified. Germline lookup yields CDR1 SGHTA and CDR2 FQGNSA. This CDR3 spans 17 amino acids. The CDR3 protein is CASSLLQGASTNEKLFF.

This chain joins TRBV30 and TRBJ2-7; TCRdb gives TRBD2 as the D gene, but with no DNA this cannot be confirmed. CDR1 GTSNPN and CDR2 SVGIG come from the germline V gene (reference sequence). The CDR3 runs to 16 residues. CDR3 region: CAWSAKGGVYLYEQYF.

The chain carries TRBV12-3 or TRBV12-4 and TRBJ1-2; the TCRdb D gene call, TRBD1, has no DNA to confirm it. There are 13 residues in the CDR3. CDR3 protein: CAIDRGRHYGYTF.

V gene TRBV4-3 combines with J gene TRBJ1-5. This CDR3 region has 15 residues. Germline values: CDR1 LGHNA, CDR2 YSLEER. Here the CDR3 reads CASSQEVRSNQPQHF.

The CDR3: CASSLGLYGYTF. The chain carries TRBV5-5 and TRBJ1-2. The CDR3 has 12 residues. The germline V gene has CDR1 SGHKS and CDR2 YYEKEE (reference sequence).